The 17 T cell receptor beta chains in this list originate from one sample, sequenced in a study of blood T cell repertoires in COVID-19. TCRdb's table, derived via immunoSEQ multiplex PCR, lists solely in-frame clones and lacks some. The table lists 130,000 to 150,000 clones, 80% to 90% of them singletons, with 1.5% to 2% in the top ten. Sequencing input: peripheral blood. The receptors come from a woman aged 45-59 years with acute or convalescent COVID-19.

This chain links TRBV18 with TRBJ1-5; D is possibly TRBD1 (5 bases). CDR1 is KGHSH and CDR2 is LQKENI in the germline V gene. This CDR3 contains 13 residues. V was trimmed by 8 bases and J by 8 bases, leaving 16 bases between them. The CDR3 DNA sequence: TGTGCCAGCCTACAGTCCCGGGGGGAGCCCCAGCATTTT. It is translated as CASLQSRGEPQHF.

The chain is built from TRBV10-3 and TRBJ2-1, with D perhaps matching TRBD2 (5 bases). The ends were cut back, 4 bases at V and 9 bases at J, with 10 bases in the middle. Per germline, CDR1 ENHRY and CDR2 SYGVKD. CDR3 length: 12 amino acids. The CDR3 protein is CAISVKAGEQFF. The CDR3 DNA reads TGTGCCATCAGTGTGAAGGCGGGTGAGCAGTTCTTC.

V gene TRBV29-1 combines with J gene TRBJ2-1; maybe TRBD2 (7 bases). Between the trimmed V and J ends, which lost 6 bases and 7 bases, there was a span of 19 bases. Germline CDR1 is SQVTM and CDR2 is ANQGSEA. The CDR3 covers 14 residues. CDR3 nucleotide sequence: TGCAGCGTCCCATCTTGGGGAGGGGGGAATGAGCAGTTCTTC. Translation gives CSVPSWGGGNEQFF.

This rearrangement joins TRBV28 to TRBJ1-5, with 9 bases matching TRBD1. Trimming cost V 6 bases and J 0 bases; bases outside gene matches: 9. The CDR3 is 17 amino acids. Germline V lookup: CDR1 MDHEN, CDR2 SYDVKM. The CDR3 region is CASRPNRGLVSNQPQHF. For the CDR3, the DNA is TGTGCCAGCAGACCCAACAGGGGGCTGGTTAGCAATCAGCCCCAGCATTTT.

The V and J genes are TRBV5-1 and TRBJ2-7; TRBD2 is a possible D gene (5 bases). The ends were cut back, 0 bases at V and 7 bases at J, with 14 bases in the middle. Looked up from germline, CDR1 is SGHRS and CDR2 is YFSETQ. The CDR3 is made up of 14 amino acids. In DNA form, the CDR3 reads TGCGCCAGCAGCTTGGATGGACTTCCGGGGGAGCAGTACTTC. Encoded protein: CASSLDGLPGEQYF.

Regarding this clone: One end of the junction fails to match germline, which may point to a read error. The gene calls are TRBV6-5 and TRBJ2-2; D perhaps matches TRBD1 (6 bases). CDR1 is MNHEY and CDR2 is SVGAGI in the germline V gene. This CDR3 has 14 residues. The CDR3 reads CASTPDRNSGELFF. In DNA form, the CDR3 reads TGTGCCAGCACCCCTGACAGGAACTCCGGGGAGCTGTTTTTT.

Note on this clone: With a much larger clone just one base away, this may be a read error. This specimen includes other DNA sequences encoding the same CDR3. The chain's CDR3 is CASSYRQGTEAFF. CDR3 coding DNA: TGTGCCAGCAGTTACCGACAGGGCACTGAAGCTTTCTTT. The V call is TRBV6-5, the J call TRBJ1-1; 7 bases align to TRBD1. The V gene end was trimmed by 2 bases and the J gene end by 4 bases; junction bases not matched to a gene: 1. The CDR3 covers 13 residues. Germline CDR1 reads MNHEY; CDR2 reads SVGAGI.

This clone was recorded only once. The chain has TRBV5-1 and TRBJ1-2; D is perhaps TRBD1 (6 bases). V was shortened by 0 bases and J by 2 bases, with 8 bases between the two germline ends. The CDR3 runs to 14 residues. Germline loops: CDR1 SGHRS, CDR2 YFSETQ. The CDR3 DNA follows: TGCGCCAGCAGCTTGGCCGGGACAAACTATGGCTACACCTTC. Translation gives CASSLAGTNYGYTF.

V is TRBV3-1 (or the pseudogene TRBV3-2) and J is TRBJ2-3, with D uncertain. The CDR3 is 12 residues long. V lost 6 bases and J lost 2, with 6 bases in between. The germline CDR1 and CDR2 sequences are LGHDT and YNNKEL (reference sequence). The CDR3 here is CASSLLTDTQYF. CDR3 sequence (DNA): TGTGCCAGCAGTCTTCTCACAGATACGCAGTATTTT.

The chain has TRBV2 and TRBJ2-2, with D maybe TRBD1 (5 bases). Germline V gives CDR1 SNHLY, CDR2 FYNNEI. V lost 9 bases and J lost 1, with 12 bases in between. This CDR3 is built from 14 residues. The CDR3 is CARGVFGNTGELFF. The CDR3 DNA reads TGTGCCAGAGGGGTCTTCGGGAACACCGGGGAGCTGTTTTTT.

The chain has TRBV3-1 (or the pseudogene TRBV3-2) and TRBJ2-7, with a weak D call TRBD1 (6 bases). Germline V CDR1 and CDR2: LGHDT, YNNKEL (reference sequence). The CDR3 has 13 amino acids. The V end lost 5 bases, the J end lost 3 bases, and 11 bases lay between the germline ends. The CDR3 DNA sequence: TGTGCCAGCAGCTATACAGGGATCTACGAGCAGTACTTC. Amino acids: CASSYTGIYEQYF.

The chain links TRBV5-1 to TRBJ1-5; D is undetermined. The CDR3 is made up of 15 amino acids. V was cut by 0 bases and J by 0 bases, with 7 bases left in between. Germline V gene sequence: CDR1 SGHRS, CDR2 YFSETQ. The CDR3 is CASSLDSYSNQPQHF. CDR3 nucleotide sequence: TGCGCCAGCAGCTTGGATAGCTATAGCAATCAGCCCCAGCATTTT.

This CDR3 is CASTAGHNQPQHF. DNA of the CDR3: TGTGCCAGCACGGCGGGGCACAATCAGCCCCAGCATTTT. The chain employs TRBV28 and TRBJ1-5; weak D call: TRBD1 (5 bases). The CDR3 consists of 13 residues. The V end was cut by 7 bases, the J end by 3 bases, with 10 bases between. In germline, CDR1 is MDHEN, CDR2 SYDVKM.

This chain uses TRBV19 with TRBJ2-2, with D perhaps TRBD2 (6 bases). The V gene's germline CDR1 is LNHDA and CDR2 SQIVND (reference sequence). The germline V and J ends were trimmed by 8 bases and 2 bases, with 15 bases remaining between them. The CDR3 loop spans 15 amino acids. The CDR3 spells CASLPGGINTGELFF. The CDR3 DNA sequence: TGTGCCAGTCTCCCGGGCGGGATCAACACCGGGGAGCTGTTTTTT.

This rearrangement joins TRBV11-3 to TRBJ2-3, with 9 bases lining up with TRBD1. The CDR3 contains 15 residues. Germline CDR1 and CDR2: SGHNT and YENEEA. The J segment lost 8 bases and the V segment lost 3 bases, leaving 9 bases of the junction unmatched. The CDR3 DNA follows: TGTGCCAGCAGCTTTGAACAGGGGGCTTTGGGTACGCAGTATTTT. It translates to CASSFEQGALGTQYF.

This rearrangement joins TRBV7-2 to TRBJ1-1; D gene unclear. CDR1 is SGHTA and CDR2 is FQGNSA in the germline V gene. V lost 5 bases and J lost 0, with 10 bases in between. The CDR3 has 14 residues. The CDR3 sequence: CASSPRLMNTEAFF. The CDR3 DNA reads TGTGCCAGCAGCCCCAGGCTAATGAACACTGAAGCTTTCTTT.

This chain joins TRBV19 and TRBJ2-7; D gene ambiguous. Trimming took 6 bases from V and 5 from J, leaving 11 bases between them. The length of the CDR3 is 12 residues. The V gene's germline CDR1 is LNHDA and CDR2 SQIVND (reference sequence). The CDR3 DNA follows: TGTGCCAGTAGCCGAGACAAGAACGAGCAGTACTTC. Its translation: CASSRDKNEQYF.